This is a list of T cell receptor beta chains from one sample in a study of regulatory T cells in long-lasting Graves disease. TCRdb used MiXCR to reprocess the multiplex PCR reads, holding one entry per CDR3 protein. The sample records just over 600,000 distinct CDR3 sequences, about 16% being singletons. The same sample was also studied in work on T cells in Graves' hyperthyroidism and ophthalmopathy.

The sequencing used peripheral blood mononuclear cells (PBMCs), collected at new diagnosis, from a patient treated with antithyroid drugs. The receptor set was obtained from a woman aged 25 to 39 with Graves disease. Each CDR3 is given with its conserved first and last residue. A D gene is named only where the DNA matches it firmly. Clone sizes are given selectively: once, few, many, or a class where the clone is expanded.

clone_size j_call d_call v_call cdr3_nt cdr3_aa
NA TRBJ1-3 TRBD1 TRBV18 TGTGCCAGCTCACCCCCCGACAGGGTGAATGGAAACACCATATATTTT CASSPPDRVNGNTIYF
many TRBJ1-5 NA TRBV2 TGTGCCAGCAGGCGGGACAGCAATCAGCCCCAGCATTTT CASRRDSNQPQHF
many TRBJ1-2 NA TRBV28 TGTGCCAGCAGTTTAAACCGGAAAAATGGCTACACCTTC CASSLNRKNGYTF
few TRBJ1-2 TRBD1 TRBV6-1 TGTGCCAGCAGGGAGGGCAGGGGGCCTGGCTACACCTTC CASREGRGPGYTF
NA TRBJ1-3 NA TRBV6-1 TGTGCCAGCAGTGAATCTCACTCTGGAAACACCATATATTTT CASSESHSGNTIYF
NA TRBJ2-6 TRBD2 TRBV5-6 TGTGCCAGCAGCCATAACGGACTAGCGCCCTCTGGGGCCAACGTCCTGACTTTC CASSHNGLAPSGANVLTF
few TRBJ2-3 NA TRBV19 TGTGCCAGTAGATCCCGTCCGCCTAGCACAGATACGCAGTATTTT CASRSRPPSTDTQYF
NA TRBJ2-1 TRBD1 TRBV19 TGTGCCACCTCATCTGAAGGGGGCGGCTACAATGAGCAGTTCTTC CATSSEGGGYNEQFF
many TRBJ2-4 TRBD1 TRBV2 TGTGCCAGCAGTACCGGGACAGGGGGCGAGAGGTACAACATTCAGTACTTC CASSTGTGGERYNIQYF
few TRBJ2-7 NA TRBV20-1 TGCAGTGCTAGAGACGGGGCTTCCCCCCTCTACGAGCAGTACTTC CSARDGASPLYEQYF
NA TRBJ2-3 TRBD2 TRBV20-1 TGCAGTGCTCGCACCCCCTTGCGGGAGGACCTCACAGATACGCAGTATTTT CSARTPLREDLTDTQYF
many TRBJ2-3 TRBD1 TRBV12-3/TRBV12-4 TGTGCCAGCAGATATATCCCAGGGGGCGCCCGCACAGATACGCAGTATTTT CASRYIPGGARTDTQYF
few TRBJ1-4 NA TRBV5-1 TGCGCCAGCAGCTTGATGGGGGGTTTTAATGAAAAACTGTTTTTT CASSLMGGFNEKLFF
many TRBJ1-2 NA TRBV12-3/TRBV12-4 TGTGCCAGCAGTCCGAACACAGGCTTCTATGGCTACACCTTC CASSPNTGFYGYTF
few TRBJ1-6 NA TRBV7-9 TGTGCCAGCACCCGTCCTCGGGATTCACCCCTCCACTTT CASTRPRDSPLHF
NA TRBJ2-5 NA TRBV18 TGTGCCAGCTCACCACCGAGCGGGCCCGGGGGGACCCAGTACTTC CASSPPSGPGGTQYF
few TRBJ2-7 NA TRBV18 TGTGCCAGCTCACCACCGGGCCCTTCCTACGAGCAGTACTTC CASSPPGPSYEQYF
many TRBJ2-5 NA TRBV20-1 TGCAGTGCTAGGCCCACGGGCGGGACCCAGTACTTC CSARPTGGTQYF
NA TRBJ1-2 NA TRBV6-1 TGTGCCAGCCTTGGGAACGTGGGCTATGGCTACACCTTC CASLGNVGYGYTF
many TRBJ2-7 TRBD2 TRBV2 TGTGCCAGCAGTGTGTCTAGCGGGAGTTCCTACGAGCAGTACTTC CASSVSSGSSYEQYF
many TRBJ1-1 NA TRBV5-1 TGCGCCAGCAGCTTGCGACAAGAGGGCAGATCGAACACTGAAGCTTTCTTT CASSLRQEGRSNTEAFF
NA TRBJ1-3 TRBD1 TRBV6-1 TGTGCCAGCAGCCCGAATCCAGGGGGCACTGGAAACACCATATATTTT CASSPNPGGTGNTIYF
many TRBJ1-2 NA TRBV12-3/TRBV12-4 TGTGCCAGCAGTTTCGGGGCAGGGTCTGATGGCTACACCTTC CASSFGAGSDGYTF
NA TRBJ2-1 TRBD1 TRBV2 TGTGCCAGCATAGGACAGGGGGCAGCTGAGCAGTTCTTC CASIGQGAAEQFF
many TRBJ1-4 TRBD1 TRBV27 TGTGCCAGCAGTTTATTTACCCCCAGGGGGGGATCTGAAAAACTGTTTTTT CASSLFTPRGGSEKLFF
NA TRBJ2-1 TRBD2 TRBV3-1 TGTGCCAGCAGCCAAGGAGGGCGGGAGATAAATGAGCAGTTCTTC CASSQGGREINEQFF
many TRBJ2-1 NA TRBV28 TGTGCCAGCCGGAGGGTAGCCTACAATGAGCAGTTCTTC CASRRVAYNEQFF
NA TRBJ2-7 NA TRBV5-6 TGTGCCAGCAGCTTCATCACAGAAACCTACGAGCAGTACTTC CASSFITETYEQYF
NA TRBJ1-5 NA TRBV12-3/TRBV12-4 TGTGCCAGCAGTTTCATGAGTGGGGATCAGCCCCAGCATTTT CASSFMSGDQPQHF
NA TRBJ1-1 NA TRBV20-1 TGCAGTGCCCCAGAGTCTACAGGGCTCATGAACACTGAAGCTTTCTTT CSAPESTGLMNTEAFF
few TRBJ2-7 NA TRBV20-1 TGCAGTGCTAGAGGACACCCAAACTACGAGCAGTACTTC CSARGHPNYEQYF
NA TRBJ1-1 NA TRBV13 TGTGCCAGCAGCTCAGACGGGGCTGAAGCTTTCTTT CASSSDGAEAFF
few TRBJ2-7 TRBD1 TRBV3-1 TGTGCCAGCAGCCGAAGTGGTAGGTTCGGGACAGGGGATCGGGAGCAGTACTTC CASSRSGRFGTGDREQYF
many TRBJ2-1 NA TRBV3-1 TGTGCCAGCAGCCGCAAAAAGGCGGACCCGAAGTTCTTC CASSRKKADPKFF
many TRBJ2-1 TRBD2 TRBV28 TGTGCCAGCGTTGAAGGAGCGGGAGTGGGTGAGCAGTTCTTC CASVEGAGVGEQFF
NA TRBJ2-7 TRBD2 TRBV29-1 TGCAGCGTTGATAGTAGGGGACTAGCGGGAGGGCGGCGCGAGCAGTACTTC CSVDSRGLAGGRREQYF
many TRBJ2-7 NA TRBV6-1 TGTGCCAGCAGTCCTACACAGGGTTCCTACGAGCAGTACTTC CASSPTQGSYEQYF
many TRBJ2-7 NA TRBV11-2 TGTGCCAGCAGCTTAATGGCAGTGCGGACCTACGAGCAGTACTTC CASSLMAVRTYEQYF
NA TRBJ1-3 NA TRBV2 TGTGCCAGCACCGAAGACTCTGGAAACACCATATATTTT CASTEDSGNTIYF
NA TRBJ2-7 NA TRBV5-1 TGCGCCAGCAGCAATTATACCGGGCCCTCCTACGAGCAGTACTTC CASSNYTGPSYEQYF
many TRBJ2-2 NA TRBV6-2/TRBV6-3 TGTGCCAGCAGTGAAAATTGGATTGGTGGGGCGAACACCGGGGAGCTGTTTTTT CASSENWIGGANTGELFF
many TRBJ2-3 NA TRBV11-2 TGTGCCAGCAGCTTAGCGGGAGAGGCAGATACGCAGTATTTT CASSLAGEADTQYF
few TRBJ1-4 NA TRBV28 TGTGCCAGCAGTTTAATATCGGAAAAACTGTCTTTT CASSLISEKLSF
few TRBJ2-7 NA TRBV24-1 TGTGCCACCAGTTACCCACCGAACCCCGCGCAGTACTTC CATSYPPNPAQYF
few TRBJ2-3 TRBD1 TRBV24-1 TGTGCCACCAGTGATCCTACGACAGGGTTCGCAGATACGCAGTATTTT CATSDPTTGFADTQYF
NA TRBJ1-5 TRBD1 TRBV6-1 TGTGCCAGCAGCTTGGACAGGGAAGTCCAGCATTTT CASSLDREVQHF
many TRBJ1-2 TRBD1 TRBV28 TGTGCCAGCAGTCCCCCCCCCGGGACAGGGGGCGGCTACACCTTC CASSPPPGTGGGYTF
many TRBJ2-7 TRBD2 TRBV11-2 TGTGCCAGCAGCTGGACTAGCGGCCGATCCTACGAGCAGTACTTC CASSWTSGRSYEQYF
many TRBJ1-1 NA TRBV27 TGTGCCAGCAGTTTATATTCGGGTTACACTGAAGCTTTCTTT CASSLYSGYTEAFF
NA TRBJ2-5 NA TRBV29-1 TGCAGCGTTGAACCCCGACGGCCCCAAGAGACCCAGTACTTC CSVEPRRPQETQYF
many TRBJ2-7 NA TRBV27 TGTGCCAGCAGTATGGGGGAGTGGTACGAGCAGTACTTC CASSMGEWYEQYF
few TRBJ1-6 TRBD1 TRBV5-6 TGTGCCAGCAGCGTAAACAGGGGGTCCTCACCCCTCCACTTT CASSVNRGSSPLHF
NA TRBJ1-2 NA TRBV5-4 TGTGCCAGCAGCTTGATGACAGGAGTAAACTATGGCTACACCTTC CASSLMTGVNYGYTF
many TRBJ1-1 NA TRBV28 TGTGCCAGCCTACCCCCGATAGGGGGAAACACTGAAGCTTTCTTT CASLPPIGGNTEAFF
NA TRBJ1-5 NA TRBV7-9 TGTGCCAGCAGCTTGGCCGGGTCCTCGAGCCAGCCCCAGCATTTT CASSLAGSSSQPQHF
few TRBJ1-4 NA TRBV30 TGTGCCTGGTCGAGCGGTCCGGCAACTAATGAAAAACTGTTTTTT CAWSSGPATNEKLFF
few TRBJ2-1 NA TRBV2 TGTGCCAGCAGAAACGGGACACTGCGAGGGCAGTTCTTC CASRNGTLRGQFF
few TRBJ1-3 NA TRBV6-1 TGCGCCAGCAGTGACAGCGGGAGAGGAAACACCATATATTTT CASSDSGRGNTIYF
many TRBJ2-1 TRBD1 TRBV24-1 TGTGCCACCAGTGAACGATGGACAGGGGGGACTGAGCAGTTCTTC CATSERWTGGTEQFF
many TRBJ2-1 NA TRBV11-2 TGTGCCAGCAGCCAAAGTGGGTTTCTGCAGTTCTTC CASSQSGFLQFF